The present entry profiles one T cell receptor beta chain with its context. Trimming at V came to 3 bases and at J to 5 bases, leaving 5 bases not matched to a gene. The CDR3 runs 15 residues. Germline CDR1 SGHDN, CDR2 FVKESK. The age range of participants was about 18 to 100 years, with residence in more than 20 US areas. Assignment of participants to cohorts was predicated upon participant-reported clinical history. These data come from a study of blood T cell repertoires in COVID-19. At the level of the study: The United States, Italy and Spain supplied acute and convalescent COVID-19 samples. T cells, B-cell-depleted T cells, or PBMCs supplied cDNA or gDNA.

Measured with immunoSEQ multiplex PCR; TCRdb has only the in-frame clones, and not every one. This sample has some 300,000 clones, with about 88% found just once. Material: PBMCs or T cells enriched from blood (not recorded which). The chain is built from TRBV14 and TRBJ2-2; 8 bases align to TRBD1. The source of this sequence is a woman younger than 45 who had recovered from COVID-19. DNA for the CDR3: TGTGCCAGCAGCCAGGCGAACAGGGGGACCGGGGAGCTGTTTTTT. Encoded protein: CASSQANRGTGELFF.